These 7 T cell receptor beta chains were all obtained from the same sample, sequenced in a study of cytomegalovirus exposure and HLA in healthy donors. The PCR was carried out with 60 Vbeta primers and 13 Jbeta primers. Profiled with immunoSEQ multiplex PCR; TCRdb holds only in-frame clones, not every one. The sample comprises under 130,000 clones, 70% to 80% of which are singletons, and over 3% rests with the top ten. The sample taken for sequencing was PBMCs. The receptor source for this set is a woman in her 40s in good health and CMV-seronegative.

This clone showed up just a few times. This sample also contains other DNA sequences that code for the same CDR3. This chain joins TRBV5-1 and TRBJ1-4; D remains ambiguous. CDR3 length: 14 residues. CDR1 SGHRS and CDR2 YFSETQ come from the germline V gene. Deletions cut 0 bases from V and 0 bases from J, with 3 bases between. The CDR3 DNA follows: TGCGCCAGCAGCTTGGGAGCAACTAATGAAAAACTGTTTTTT. Translating it yields CASSLGATNEKLFF. The whole variable domain, remainder taken from reference TRBV5-1 and TRBJ1-4, is KAGVTQTPRYLIKTRGQQVTLSCSPISGHRSVSWYQQTPGQGLQFLFEYFSETQRNKGNFPGRFSGRQFSNSRSEMNVSTLELGDSALYLCASSLGATNEKLFFGSGTQLSVL.

This clone was found a few times. J is TRBJ2-7 and V is TRBV30, with D maybe TRBD2 (5 bases). The CDR3 spans 13 residues. Germline CDR1 GTSNPN, CDR2 SVGIG (reference sequence). Trimming pared 1 base from V and 3 bases from J, leaving 10 bases between. The CDR3, as DNA: TGTGCCTGGAGTGCAGGTGGGAGCTACGAGCAGTACTTC. Translated, it gives CAWSAGGSYEQYF.

The chain combines TRBV4-3 with TRBJ1-6, with TRBD1 as a possible D gene (5 bases). CDR1 and CDR2 (germline): LGHNA, YSLEER. The CDR3 covers 14 residues. Trimming took off 0 bases at V and 10 bases at J, with 10 bases between the two ends. CDR3 sequence: CASSQDRGTSPLHF. The CDR3 DNA reads TGCGCCAGCAGCCAAGATAGGGGCACGTCACCCCTCCACTTT.

V is TRBV19 and J is TRBJ1-5, with D perhaps matching TRBD1 (6 bases). CDR1 is LNHDA and CDR2 is SQIVND in the germline V gene (reference sequence). The germline V and J ends were trimmed by 3 bases and 2 bases, with 14 bases remaining between them. The CDR3 loop spans 16 amino acids. The CDR3 nucleotides read TGTGCCAGTAGTATTCAAGGGGGTAAGGGCAATCAGCCCCAGCATTTT. It is translated as CASSIQGGKGNQPQHF.

This clone was recorded once. Here the CDR3 reads CASSKGQGYYGYTF. CDR3 DNA: TGCGCCAGCAGCAAGGGACAGGGGTACTATGGCTACACCTTC. The chain links TRBV5-1 to TRBJ1-2; 10 bases line up with TRBD1. The V gene end was trimmed by 4 bases and the J gene end by 3 bases; junction bases not matched to a gene: 3. The CDR3 runs to 14 residues. CDR1 and CDR2 from the germline V gene are SGHRS and YFSETQ.

This clone was detected once. The rearrangement joins TRBV5-1 to TRBJ1-1; D may be TRBD1 (6 bases). Trimming left V 0 bases short and J 2 bases short, with 11 bases between. Per the germline V gene, CDR1 is SGHRS and CDR2 is YFSETQ. This CDR3 comprises 15 residues. The CDR3 here is CASSLATGLNTEAFF. The CDR3 DNA is TGCGCCAGCAGCTTGGCCACAGGGCTAAACACTGAAGCTTTCTTT.

Turning to this clone: The sample carries other DNA sequences with the same CDR3. This sequence joins TRBV10-1 and TRBJ2-1; 7 bases match TRBD1. Trimming cost V 8 bases and J 6 bases; bases outside gene matches: 13. The CDR3 is 15 amino acids. Germline V gene data show CDR1 as WNHNN and CDR2 as SYGVQD (reference sequence). The CDR3, as DNA: TGCGCCAGCCCGACAGGGCGAGGGGTTCCCAATGAGCAGTTCTTC. Its translation: CASPTGRGVPNEQFF.